This TCR beta chain is drawn from a study of blood T cell repertoires in COVID-19. On the study more broadly: Researchers got acute and convalescent COVID-19 samples from the United States, Italy and Spain. In each case, the material was cDNA or gDNA derived from T cells, B-cell-depleted T cells, or PBMCs.

CDR1 is GTSNPN, CDR2 SVGIG, per germline (reference sequence). The CDR3 runs to 11 residues. V lost 5 bases, J lost 7 bases, and 11 bases lay in between. As processed by the authors: Amplification from reference gene primers served as the basis for estimated nucleated cell counts. Repertoires were generated with immunoSEQ multiplex PCR, while TCRdb's copy carries only in-frame clones and drops some. V, J and clone size are taken as reported in that table, and D and trimming were inferred from the DNA itself. The repertoire has roughly 200,000 clones, around 80% of them found once; the top ten carry around 7%.

This rearrangement joins TRBV30 to TRBJ1-2, with a possible D match to TRBD1 (5 bases). The source material was peripheral blood. The TCR comes from a man in his 70s with active or convalescent COVID-19. CDR3 region: CAWGLGAGYTF. In DNA, the CDR3 is TGTGCCTGGGGGCTTGGGGCTGGCTACACCTTC.